The rows below give T cell receptor beta chains drawn from one sample of a study of shared clonotypes between healthy human individuals. Here immunoSEQ multiplex PCR was the method, and the copy in TCRdb shows in-frame clones only, minus some. The repertoire includes around 2.1 million clones, 85% to 95% of them detected once, and under 2% sits in the top ten. Sequencing was carried out using naive CD8+ T cells from PBMCs. Receptors originate from a man aged 18 to 35 in good health. Some clones in this sample may be carry-over from other donors' samples. Both conserved end residues are part of each CDR3. D genes are given only for firm matches.

d_call: NA
v_call: TRBV19
cdr3_aa: CASSIGGKTEAFF

d_call: NA
v_call: TRBV19
cdr3_aa: CASEPGHAYGYTF

d_call: TRBD2
v_call: TRBV11-2
cdr3_aa: CASSSGLAVTYQETQYF

d_call: NA
v_call: TRBV19
cdr3_aa: CASIEGSNSNQPQHF

d_call: NA
v_call: TRBV28
cdr3_aa: CASTPLGNTEAFF

d_call: NA
v_call: TRBV19
cdr3_aa: CASSIEFRAPEAFF

d_call: TRBD2
v_call: TRBV27
cdr3_aa: CASSSRLAGERETQYF

d_call: NA
v_call: TRBV7-9
cdr3_aa: CASSLASAEQFF

d_call: NA
v_call: TRBV27
cdr3_aa: CASSLTESTGELFF

d_call: TRBD1
v_call: TRBV30
cdr3_aa: CAWSIKLWRTGGADTQYF

d_call: NA
v_call: TRBV27
cdr3_aa: CASSSRVQETQYF

d_call: TRBD1
v_call: TRBV7-6
cdr3_aa: CASTSNPGTGDNEQFF

d_call: TRBD1
v_call: TRBV7-2
cdr3_aa: CASSLAPPQGYYGYTF

d_call: TRBD2
v_call: TRBV7-2
cdr3_aa: CASSHGGGDYEQYF

d_call: NA
v_call: TRBV29-1
cdr3_aa: CSVPFEGPTDTQYF

d_call: NA
v_call: TRBV5-4
cdr3_aa: CASSSDAGNTGELFF

d_call: NA
v_call: TRBV7-9
cdr3_aa: CASSSDSGTPGRDPHEQYF

d_call: NA
v_call: TRBV6-5
cdr3_aa: CASSYPEGTGELFF

d_call: TRBD2
v_call: TRBV4-2
cdr3_aa: CASSHKLAGYHEQYF

d_call: TRBD2
v_call: TRBV28
cdr3_aa: CASSLGTGLAGSSYEQYF

d_call: TRBD1
v_call: TRBV7-8
cdr3_aa: CASSYRDSTKSAF

d_call: TRBD2
v_call: TRBV30
cdr3_aa: CAWSGLGGEQYF

d_call: NA
v_call: TRBV27
cdr3_aa: CASMAGGSYGYTF

d_call: NA
v_call: TRBV5-5
cdr3_aa: CASSQNDRDSNQPQHF

d_call: NA
v_call: TRBV27
cdr3_aa: CASGLGETQYF

d_call: NA
v_call: TRBV29-1
cdr3_aa: CSVITSPGVPYEQYF

d_call: TRBD1
v_call: TRBV5-6
cdr3_aa: CASRFGTGAYNEQFF

d_call: NA
v_call: TRBV27
cdr3_aa: CASSWASTDTQYF

d_call: NA
v_call: TRBV21-1
cdr3_aa: CASSKERLYQETQYF

d_call: TRBD1
v_call: TRBV6-5
cdr3_aa: CASSKSGQGGEQYF

d_call: TRBD1
v_call: TRBV6-1
cdr3_aa: CASSETLQGAGTYEQYF

d_call: NA
v_call: TRBV29-1
cdr3_aa: CSVSLAGPTGELFF

d_call: NA
v_call: TRBV11-2
cdr3_aa: CASSLIAQVMNTEAFF

d_call: TRBD2
v_call: TRBV5-5
cdr3_aa: CASRGLAGTDTQYF

d_call: NA
v_call: TRBV30
cdr3_aa: CAWDITGFEQYF

d_call: NA
v_call: TRBV10-2
cdr3_aa: CASKRGVGQETQYF

d_call: NA
v_call: TRBV27
cdr3_aa: CASSSTRTDTQYF

d_call: TRBD2
v_call: TRBV7-8
cdr3_aa: CASSLDPAGDFDTQYF

d_call: NA
v_call: TRBV7-9
cdr3_aa: CASSLGPTGPQETQYF

d_call: TRBD2
v_call: TRBV7-6
cdr3_aa: CASSLVVTSGSTNEQFF

d_call: NA
v_call: TRBV5-1
cdr3_aa: CASSPTDIRRGGFEKLFF

d_call: NA
v_call: TRBV19
cdr3_aa: CASSTGVFYEQYF

d_call: NA
v_call: TRBV6-5
cdr3_aa: CASSPGQTGQETQYF

d_call: TRBD1
v_call: TRBV15
cdr3_aa: CATSRARDRGLREQFF

d_call: TRBD1
v_call: TRBV5-1
cdr3_aa: CASSRWDRAPEAFF

d_call: TRBD1
v_call: TRBV7-9
cdr3_aa: CASSGWDRAYEQYF

d_call: NA
v_call: TRBV27
cdr3_aa: CASSLGSGYEQYF

d_call: TRBD1
v_call: TRBV4-1
cdr3_aa: CASSQDGTGSNYGYTF

d_call: NA
v_call: TRBV19
cdr3_aa: CASSIGLQPQHF

d_call: NA
v_call: TRBV4-3
cdr3_aa: CASSQDSGVYGEQYF

d_call: NA
v_call: TRBV7-3
cdr3_aa: CASSSLGVGTEAFF